These 3 T cell receptor beta chains came from one sample sequenced in a study of regulatory T cells in long-lasting Graves disease. For TCR beta, libraries came from iRepertoire HTBI primers and Arm-PCR of CDR3 regions. MiXCR, applied by TCRdb to the multiplex PCR reads, yields one record per CDR3 protein. The repertoire holds hundreds of thousands of distinct CDR3 sequences, with less than 25% as singletons. The time point is: persistent/refractory GD, antithyroid drugs over 5 years with positive TRAb. Scientists built the TCR library using RNA that was extracted from PBMCs. The source material was peripheral blood mononuclear cells (PBMCs), sampled when the disease was refractory, from a patient treated with antithyroid drugs. These receptor sequences come from a female donor with Graves disease.

This clonotype was seen ten or more times. The chain is built from TRBV2 and TRBJ2-7; 8 bases agree with TRBD1. The V gene's germline CDR1 is SNHLY and CDR2 FYNNEI. CDR3 length equals 15 residues. With V trimmed by 3 bases and J by 1 base, 5 bases remained unmatched. DNA for the CDR3: TGTGCCAGCAGTGACCGGACAGGGCGATCCTACGAGCAGTACTTC. Protein product: CASSDRTGRSYEQYF.

This clonotype was seen repeatedly, ten times or more. The V gene is TRBV11-2, the J gene TRBJ1-1; no definite D call. The CDR3 covers 18 residues. Germline lookup yields CDR1 SGHAT and CDR2 FQNNGV. V was trimmed by 2 bases and J by 0 bases, leaving 19 bases between them. The DNA for the CDR3 is TGTGCCAGCAGCTTAAGGTTGGAGGGAGCCAGAATGAACACTGAAGCTTTCTTT. As protein: CASSLRLEGARMNTEAFF.

This rearrangement joins TRBV4-1 to TRBJ1-4, with TRBD1 as a possible D gene (6 bases). Per the germline V gene, CDR1 is MGHRA and CDR2 is YSYEKL. The CDR3 contains 14 residues. Trimming stripped 1 base from V and 8 bases from J, with 11 bases between. CDR3: CASSQVAQGEKLFF. Here the CDR3 DNA reads TGCGCCAGCAGCCAAGTTGCCCAGGGGGAAAAACTGTTTTTT.